This entry features one TCR beta chain sequence. This record comes from a study of technical replicates of blood from several donors. Measured with immunoSEQ multiplex PCR; TCRdb has only the in-frame clones, and not every one. The table has about 97,000 clones, about 95% seen once. Germline V gene data show CDR1 as MNHEY and CDR2 as SVGAGI. The CDR3 is 15 residues long. The V segment lost 6 bases and the J segment 1 base; nucleotides outside the gene matches: 5. Sequenced input: T cells isolated from PBMCs. The rearrangement uses TRBV6-5 and TRBJ1-3; 8 bases align to TRBD1. This receptor was taken from a human donor in good health. CDR3 sequence: CASSRTGQSGNTIYF. The CDR3 nucleotides are TGTGCCAGCAGCAGGACAGGGCAATCTGGAAACACCATATATTTT.